A selection of T cell receptor beta chains follows, all from one sample in a study of cytomegalovirus exposure and HLA in healthy donors. Sequencing used immunoSEQ multiplex PCR; TCRdb keeps in-frame clones, though not all of them. In the table there are roughly 180,000 clones, over 75% of which are singletons. Sequencing was done on a sample of PBMCs. Receptors originate from a woman in her 30s in good health and CMV-seronegative. Both conserved end residues are part of each CDR3. Fields, in order: J gene, D gene, clone size, V gene, CDR3 protein, CDR3 DNA. A D gene is named only where the DNA matches it firmly. Rows give clone size only sometimes, using once, few, many, or a class for an expanded clone.

TRBJ2-3,TRBD2,.,TRBV4-2,CASSPGIAGGLTDTQYF,TGTGCCAGCAGCCCGGGAATAGCGGGGGGGCTGACAGATACGCAGTATTTT
TRBJ1-3,TRBD1,.,TRBV30,CAWSVRAPGGGGHTIYF,TGTGCCTGGAGTGTACGGGCTCCAGGGGGCGGCGGTCACACCATATATTTT
TRBJ2-1,TRBD2,few,TRBV11-2,CASSLRGLAGGSSYNEQFF,TGTGCCAGCAGCTTACGTGGGCTAGCGGGGGGCAGCTCCTACAATGAGCAGTTCTTC
TRBJ2-1,TRBD2,.,TRBV4-2,CASSRDLAGVYNEQFF,TGTGCCAGCAGCCGAGATCTAGCGGGGGTTTACAATGAGCAGTTCTTC
TRBJ1-6,TRBD1,.,TRBV4-1,CASSLVDRADSPLHF,TGCGCCAGCAGCCTTGTGGACAGGGCTGATTCACCCCTCCACTTT
TRBJ1-1,.,.,TRBV6-1,CASSEAFQGTEAFF,TGTGCCAGCAGTGAAGCCTTCCAGGGAACTGAAGCTTTCTTT
TRBJ2-6,.,few,TRBV5-6,CASSFPGTGANVLTF,TGTGCCAGCAGCTTTCCGGGGACTGGGGCCAACGTCCTGACTTTC
TRBJ1-2,TRBD1,.,TRBV7-4,CASSYRIQGHYGYTF,TGTGCCAGCAGCTACCGAATACAGGGGCACTATGGCTACACCTTC
TRBJ1-1,.,.,TRBV19,CASSGQMNTEAFF,TGTGCCAGTAGCGGACAGATGAACACTGAAGCTTTCTTT
TRBJ1-6,.,.,TRBV5-8,CASWRNNSPLHF,TGTGCCAGTTGGAGGAATAATTCACCCCTCCACTTT
TRBJ2-1,TRBD2,once,TRBV4-2,CASSQDLAGAYNEQFF,TGTGCCAGCAGCCAAGATCTAGCGGGGGCTTACAATGAGCAGTTCTTC
TRBJ2-1,TRBD1,.,TRBV4-3,CASSQDAGGVYNEQFF,TGCGCCAGCAGCCAAGATGCAGGGGGTGTCTACAATGAGCAGTTCTTC
TRBJ1-2,.,.,TRBV5-1,CASTQTGTNYGYTF,TGCGCCAGCACCCAGACAGGAACTAACTATGGCTACACCTTC
TRBJ1-3,TRBD1,.,TRBV4-1,CASSQSGTGGSGNTIYF,TGCGCCAGCAGCCAATCCGGGACAGGGGGATCTGGAAACACCATATATTTT
TRBJ2-1,TRBD2,.,TRBV27,CASSLLAGYSYNEQFF,TGTGCCAGCAGTTTACTAGCGGGATACTCCTACAATGAGCAGTTCTTC
TRBJ2-5,.,.,TRBV9,CASSERDIQETQYF,TGTGCCAGCAGCGAACGGGACATCCAAGAGACCCAGTACTTC
TRBJ2-7,TRBD1,.,TRBV5-1,CASSVTGTEGDEQYF,TGCGCCAGCAGCGTAACCGGGACAGAGGGAGACGAGCAGTACTTC
TRBJ2-5,TRBD2,.,TRBV7-2,CASSLSGTSGGRGTQYF,TGTGCCAGCAGCTTATCCGGGACTAGCGGGGGGCGGGGGACCCAGTACTTC
TRBJ1-1,.,.,TRBV9,CASSVAQGSNTEAFF,TGTGCCAGCAGCGTAGCCCAGGGCTCTAACACTGAAGCTTTCTTT
TRBJ1-1,.,.,TRBV7-2,CASSFYGQAAIAFF,TGTGCCAGCAGTTTTTATGGGCAGGCAGCAATAGCTTTCTTT
TRBJ1-5,.,few,TRBV2,CASKTDNQPQHF,TGTGCCAGCAAAACAGACAATCAGCCCCAGCATTTT
TRBJ2-1,.,.,TRBV5-1,CASRAPQLLAHEQFF,TGCGCCAGCAGGGCTCCCCAGCTGCTAGCGCATGAGCAGTTCTTC
TRBJ1-4,.,.,TRBV18,CASSPTSSQGINEKLFF,TGTGCCAGCTCACCTACGTCGTCACAGGGAATTAATGAAAAACTGTTTTTT
TRBJ1-1,TRBD1,.,TRBV6-5,CASSPRTGGTEAFF,TGTGCCAGCAGCCCCCGGACAGGGGGCACTGAAGCTTTCTTT
TRBJ1-6,.,.,TRBV10-2,CASRDLRGVNSPLHF,TGCGCCAGCAGAGACCTCAGAGGAGTTAATTCACCCCTCCACTTT
TRBJ2-3,.,.,TRBV7-2,CASSSPWRDSTDTQYF,TGTGCCAGCAGCTCTCCTTGGCGGGACAGCACAGATACGCAGTATTTT
TRBJ2-7,.,.,TRBV9,CASSVGRAVIYEQYF,TGTGCCAGCAGCGTAGGTCGAGCGGTGATCTACGAGCAGTACTTC
TRBJ2-5,TRBD2,.,TRBV10-3,CAISDIRLAGETQYF,TGTGCCATCAGTGATATCAGACTAGCAGGCGAGACCCAGTACTTC
TRBJ2-1,.,few,TRBV5-6,CASSVQRQYNEQFF,TGTGCCAGCAGCGTCCAGCGACAGTACAATGAGCAGTTCTTC
TRBJ1-5,.,.,TRBV21-1,CASSRRYNQPQHF,TGTGCCAGCAGCAGGAGATACAATCAGCCCCAGCATTTT
TRBJ2-5,.,.,TRBV5-5,CASSLEQSQETQYF,TGTGCCAGCAGCTTGGAACAGAGCCAGGAGACCCAGTACTTC
TRBJ1-1,TRBD1,.,TRBV11-2,CASSSRGQRPLGTEAFF,TGTGCCAGCAGCTCCCGGGGACAGCGCCCTTTGGGCACTGAAGCTTTCTTT
TRBJ2-2,TRBD1,.,TRBV6-6,CASSPPGQGWTGELFF,TGTGCCAGCAGTCCCCCCGGACAGGGCTGGACCGGGGAGCTGTTTTTT
TRBJ2-1,.,.,TRBV2,CASSVVSLGRVQFF,TGTGCCAGCAGTGTTGTTTCATTAGGCAGGGTCCAGTTCTTC
TRBJ2-5,TRBD2,.,TRBV2,CASSEGTSGRETQYF,TGTGCCAGCAGTGAAGGGACTAGCGGGCGAGAGACCCAGTACTTC
TRBJ2-2,.,.,TRBV5-6,CASSFRGSGELFF,TGTGCCAGCAGCTTTAGGGGGTCCGGGGAGCTGTTTTTT
TRBJ2-7,.,.,TRBV5-1,CASSLGANSYEQYF,TGCGCCAGCAGCTTGGGAGCGAACTCCTACGAGCAGTACTTC
TRBJ2-7,.,few,TRBV6-5,CASRDGGQEYF,TGTGCCAGCAGGGATGGGGGCCAGGAGTACTTC
TRBJ2-2,TRBD1,.,TRBV19,CASSTRDRGLHGELFF,TGTGCCAGTAGTACCCGGGACAGGGGTCTTCACGGGGAGCTGTTTTTT
TRBJ1-5,TRBD1,once,TRBV19,CASADRGRPFQPQHF,TGTGCCAGTGCAGACAGGGGGCGTCCATTTCAGCCCCAGCATTTT
TRBJ1-4,.,few,TRBV14,CASSQEMTAGEKLFF,TGTGCCAGCAGCCAAGAAATGACAGCGGGGGAAAAACTGTTTTTT
TRBJ1-3,TRBD1,once,TRBV2,CASMPGQAGNTIYF,TGTGCCAGCATGCCCGGACAGGCTGGAAACACCATATATTTT
TRBJ1-1,TRBD1,.,TRBV6-5,CASSFASGQGPEAFF,TGTGCCAGCAGTTTTGCCTCTGGACAGGGGCCTGAAGCTTTCTTT
TRBJ2-5,.,.,TRBV27,CASSSVVGAGSETQYF,TGTGCCAGCAGTTCGGTGGTGGGGGCAGGGTCGGAGACCCAGTACTTC
TRBJ2-3,.,.,TRBV19,CASSISQATDTQYF,TGTGCCAGTAGTATTTCACAGGCCACAGATACGCAGTATTTT
TRBJ1-5,.,.,TRBV15,CATSNENQPQHF,TGTGCCACCAGCAACGAGAATCAGCCCCAGCATTTT
TRBJ2-3,TRBD2,.,TRBV7-9,CASSSTSGGDLGTDTQYF,TGTGCCAGCAGCTCCACTAGCGGGGGTGATTTAGGCACAGATACGCAGTATTTT
TRBJ1-4,TRBD1,few,TRBV5-1,CASSLARDRELFF,TGCGCCAGCAGCTTGGCCCGGGACAGGGAACTGTTTTTT
TRBJ1-1,.,.,TRBV7-6,CASSRGNGFAPEAFF,TGTGCCAGCAGCAGAGGGAATGGTTTTGCTCCTGAAGCTTTCTTT
TRBJ2-7,.,once,TRBV30,CAWAIGGNRFRYEQYF,TGTGCCTGGGCCATTGGGGGGAATCGTTTTCGCTACGAGCAGTACTTC
TRBJ1-2,.,.,TRBV2,CASSEATGSYGYTF,TGTGCCAGCAGTGAAGCAACGGGGTCCTATGGCTACACCTTC
TRBJ2-7,.,.,TRBV7-9,CASSSEKRGEQYF,TGTGCCAGCAGCTCCGAAAAAAGGGGGGAGCAGTACTTC
TRBJ2-7,TRBD2,.,TRBV5-4,CASSFRGGFSEQYF,TGTGCCAGCAGCTTTCGGGGGGGTTTCTCCGAGCAGTACTTC